Below, 20 T cell receptor beta chains from the same sample are listed, as sequenced in a study of cytotoxic CD8 clonotypes in ibrutinib-treated CLL (dated by TCRdb to about 2021). The sample's time point, from its label and the paper: roughly 2 years on ibrutinib. Library prep was done by the immunoSEQ multiplex PCR assay. TCRdb took over this immuneACCESS table, retaining in-frame rearrangements with V and J assigned. Such tables are incomplete; in checked studies, under half of the missing clones stem from an unresolved V gene, and the remainder is unexplained. The sample table shows 250,000 or so clones, and 70% are seen once. Less than 20% of the sample belongs to the ten largest clones. Specimen: PBMCs, collected after 24 months of ibrutinib treatment. All receptors come from a human donor with chronic lymphocytic leukemia.

V gene TRBV27 combines with J gene TRBJ2-1; 10 nucleotides line up with TRBD2. CDR3 length: 16 residues. Germline CDR1 is MNHEY and CDR2 is SMNVEV (reference sequence). J was trimmed by 0 bases and V by 5 bases; bases with no gene match: 4. The CDR3: CASSPSGRGSYNEQFF. The CDR3 region has the DNA TGTGCCAGCAGTCCTAGCGGGAGAGGCTCCTACAATGAGCAGTTCTTC.

The V gene is TRBV9, the J gene TRBJ1-3, with D uncertain. Germline loops: CDR1 SGDLS, CDR2 YYNGEE. This CDR3 comprises 17 residues. Trimming pared 0 bases from V and 0 bases from J, leaving 13 bases between. CDR3 sequence: CASSVDSWKSSGNTIYF. CDR3 bases: TGTGCCAGCAGCGTAGACTCGTGGAAGAGCTCTGGAAACACCATATATTTT.

This clone appeared a single time. This chain links TRBV5-1 with TRBJ2-1; D gene unclear. The CDR3 length is 12 residues. The V end was cut by 1 base, the J end by 5 bases, with 4 bases between. The germline gives CDR1 SGHRS, CDR2 YFSETQ. The CDR3 DNA sequence: TGCGCCAGCAGCTTGAGGGACAATGAGCAGTTCTTC. Its translation is CASSLRDNEQFF.

The chain uses TRBV19 and TRBJ1-1, with 10 bases aligning to TRBD1. This CDR3 has 11 amino acids. The trim removed 9 bases at V and 11 bases at J, leaving 6 bases unmatched. CDR1 LNHDA and CDR2 SQIVND come from the germline V gene (reference sequence). The CDR3 DNA reads TGTGCCAGCAGACAGGGGGCGCGGGCTTTCTTT. Its translation: CASRQGARAFF.

This chain links TRBV14 with TRBJ2-6; D remains unclear. The CDR3 has 15 amino acids. In germline, CDR1 is SGHDN, CDR2 FVKESK. V was trimmed by 0 bases and J by 2 bases, leaving 5 bases between them. For the CDR3, the DNA is TGTGCCAGCAGCCAAGAGGGGACTGGGGCCAACGTCCTGACTTTC. Encoded protein: CASSQEGTGANVLTF. Using reference TRBV14 and TRBJ2-6 for the parts outside the CDR3, the full variable domain is EAGVTQFPSHSVIEKGQTVTLRCDPISGHDNLYWYRRVMGKEIKFLLHFVKESKQDESGMPNNRFLAERTGGTYSTLKVQPAELEDSGVYFCASSQEGTGANVLTFGAGSRLTVL.

This chain uses TRBV27 with TRBJ2-7; 11 bases fit TRBD2. CDR1 is MNHEY, CDR2 SMNVEV, per germline (reference sequence). The CDR3 is 16 amino acids. Unmatched junction bases numbered 12, after V lost 5 bases and J lost 6 bases. The CDR3 region has the DNA TGTGCCAGCAGTCCCGAAAGACTAGCGGGGTTTGGCGAGCAGTACTTC. This gives the protein CASSPERLAGFGEQYF.

The gene calls are TRBV19 and TRBJ2-3; D is possibly TRBD1 (6 bases). The CDR3 loop spans 15 amino acids. V was shortened by 7 bases and J by 4 bases, with 18 bases between the two germline ends. The germline CDR1 and CDR2 sequences are LNHDA and SQIVND (reference sequence). In nucleotides, the CDR3 is TGTGCCAGTACTACTAACAGGGTTGGCTCAGATACGCAGTATTTT. Translated: CASTTNRVGSDTQYF.

The chain joins TRBV6-5 to TRBJ2-7; maybe TRBD1 (6 bases). V lost 0 bases and J 3 bases, leaving 9 bases between the germline ends. CDR3 size: 14 residues. The germline CDR1 and CDR2 sequences are MNHEY and SVGAGI. The CDR3 coding sequence is TGTGCCAGCAGTTACTCCCACAGGGACTACGAGCAGTACTTC. Translation: CASSYSHRDYEQYF.

This clone was observed a single time. The chain recombines TRBV6-5 with TRBJ1-4; D ambiguous. Germline loops: CDR1 MNHEY, CDR2 SVGAGI. The germline V and J ends were trimmed by 7 bases and 8 bases, with 8 bases remaining between them. CDR3 length: 11 amino acids. The DNA of the CDR3 is TGTGCCAGCACCACCAACGAAAAACTGTTTTTT. Translated: CASTTNEKLFF.

The rearrangement uses TRBV11-3 and TRBJ2-1; D might be TRBD1 or TRBD2, each matching 5 bases. Trimming took off 1 base at V and 10 bases at J, with 14 bases between the two ends. The CDR3 loop spans 14 amino acids. CDR1 is SGHNT and CDR2 is YENEEA in the germline V gene. The CDR3 region is CASSLGGLGHEQFF. Here the CDR3 DNA reads TGTGCCAGCAGCTTAGGCGGGCTGGGGCACGAGCAGTTCTTC.

This clone was recorded a few times. The gene calls are TRBV27 and TRBJ2-7; unclear D gene. Looked up from germline, CDR1 is MNHEY and CDR2 is SMNVEV (reference sequence). V lost 2 bases and J lost 4, with 9 bases in between. CDR3 length: 13 amino acids. CDR3 sequence (DNA): TGTGCCAGCAGTTTAAATCGCGCGTACGAGCAGTACTTC. Translating it yields CASSLNRAYEQYF.

V is TRBV27 and J is TRBJ2-5; perhaps TRBD2 as D (6 bases). The CDR3 contains 17 residues. The V end was cut by 0 bases, the J end by 5 bases, with 19 bases between. The germline V gene has CDR1 MNHEY and CDR2 SMNVEV (reference sequence). As DNA, the CDR3 is TGTGCCAGCAGTTTATCAAGCCCTAGCGAGTGGATGGAGACCCAGTACTTC. Protein sequence: CASSLSSPSEWMETQYF.

This clone was seen only a few times. The rearrangement joins TRBV30 to TRBJ2-7, with D hard to call. V was trimmed by 2 bases and J by 4 bases, leaving 6 bases between them. CDR1 is GTSNPN and CDR2 is SVGIG in the germline V gene (reference sequence). The CDR3 is made up of 11 amino acids. CDR3: CAWSSAYEQYF. The CDR3 DNA follows: TGTGCCTGGAGTTCCGCTTACGAGCAGTACTTC.

V is TRBV5-4 and J is TRBJ2-5, with 8 bases identical to TRBD1. The germline gives CDR1 SGHNT, CDR2 YYREEE (reference sequence). The CDR3 sequence is 15 residues long. The J segment lost 2 bases and the V segment lost 4 bases, leaving 7 bases of the junction unmatched. Written as DNA, the CDR3 is TGTGCCAGCAGCCCGTCGACAGGGGCACAAGAGACCCAGTACTTC. Translated, it gives CASSPSTGAQETQYF.

This clone was counted a few times. The rearrangement joins TRBV5-1 to TRBJ2-6; D remains ambiguous. Per the germline V gene, CDR1 is SGHRS and CDR2 is YFSETQ. V lost 1 base to trimming and J lost 0 bases, with 2 bases between them. This CDR3 spans 14 amino acids. CDR3 sequence (DNA): TGCGCCAGCAGCTTGTCCTCTGGGGCCAACGTCCTGACTTTC. It encodes CASSLSSGANVLTF.

The chain links TRBV5-1 to TRBJ2-7; a weak D match, TRBD2 (5 bases). Trimming shortened V by 3 bases and J by 5 bases, and 15 bases separated the two germline ends. CDR1 is SGHRS and CDR2 is YFSETQ in the germline V gene. CDR3 size: 14 residues. CDR3 sequence reads: CASSSEGRPDEQYF. For the CDR3, the DNA is TGCGCCAGCAGCTCTGAGGGTCGCCCGGACGAGCAGTACTTC.

This chain joins TRBV19 and TRBJ2-7; D is unclear. This CDR3 has 11 amino acids. Trimming cost V 6 bases and J 6 bases, with 9 bases left between them. Germline assignment: CDR1 LNHDA and CDR2 SQIVND (reference sequence). The DNA of the CDR3 is TGTGCCAGTAGCGACTTGTCCGAGCAGTACTTC. Translating it yields CASSDLSEQYF.

Only a few counts were recorded for this clone. This sequence joins TRBV6-5 and TRBJ2-1; TRBD1 matches at 8 bases. The germline V gene has CDR1 MNHEY and CDR2 SVGAGI. Losses at the gene ends were 7 bases for V and 4 bases for J; bases not matched to a gene: 9. This CDR3 comprises 15 residues. CDR3 region: CASTQRYRGYNEQFF. The CDR3 DNA sequence: TGTGCCAGCACACAGAGATACAGGGGGTACAATGAGCAGTTCTTC.

The gene calls are TRBV7-3 and TRBJ2-1; 10 nucleotides agree with TRBD2. V was pared by 5 bases and J by 5 bases, with 12 bases of the junction left unmatched. The CDR3 is made up of 17 amino acids. CDR1 and CDR2 (germline): SGHTA, FQGTGA. CDR3: CASSPSGRASGHNEQFF. The CDR3 nucleotides are TGTGCCAGCAGCCCTAGCGGGAGAGCCTCGGGCCACAATGAGCAGTTCTTC.

The rearrangement joins TRBV7-9 to TRBJ2-3; D might be TRBD2 (5 bases). V was clipped by 5 bases and J by 2 bases, with 20 bases between them. Germline V gives CDR1 SEHNR, CDR2 FQNEAQ (reference sequence). The length of the CDR3 is 17 residues. The CDR3 here is CASSGPERQRTTDTQYF. The CDR3 DNA follows: TGTGCCAGCAGCGGGCCCGAACGGCAGCGGACCACAGATACGCAGTATTTT.